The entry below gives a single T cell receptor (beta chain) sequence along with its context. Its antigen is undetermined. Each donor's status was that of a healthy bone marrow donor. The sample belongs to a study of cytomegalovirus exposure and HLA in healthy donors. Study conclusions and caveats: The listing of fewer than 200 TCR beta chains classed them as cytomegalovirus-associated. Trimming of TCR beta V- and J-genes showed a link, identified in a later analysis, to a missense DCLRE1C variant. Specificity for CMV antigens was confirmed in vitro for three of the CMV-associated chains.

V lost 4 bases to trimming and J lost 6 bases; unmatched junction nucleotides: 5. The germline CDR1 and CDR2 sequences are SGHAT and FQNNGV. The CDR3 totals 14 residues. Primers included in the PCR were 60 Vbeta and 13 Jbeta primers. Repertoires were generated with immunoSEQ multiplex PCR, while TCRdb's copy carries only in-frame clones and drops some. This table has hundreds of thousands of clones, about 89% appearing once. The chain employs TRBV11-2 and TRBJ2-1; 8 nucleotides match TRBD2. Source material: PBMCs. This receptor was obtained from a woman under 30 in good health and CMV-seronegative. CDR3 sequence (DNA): TGTGCCAGCAGCTCAACCGCGGGGGGCAATGAGCAGTTCTTC. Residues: CASSSTAGGNEQFF.